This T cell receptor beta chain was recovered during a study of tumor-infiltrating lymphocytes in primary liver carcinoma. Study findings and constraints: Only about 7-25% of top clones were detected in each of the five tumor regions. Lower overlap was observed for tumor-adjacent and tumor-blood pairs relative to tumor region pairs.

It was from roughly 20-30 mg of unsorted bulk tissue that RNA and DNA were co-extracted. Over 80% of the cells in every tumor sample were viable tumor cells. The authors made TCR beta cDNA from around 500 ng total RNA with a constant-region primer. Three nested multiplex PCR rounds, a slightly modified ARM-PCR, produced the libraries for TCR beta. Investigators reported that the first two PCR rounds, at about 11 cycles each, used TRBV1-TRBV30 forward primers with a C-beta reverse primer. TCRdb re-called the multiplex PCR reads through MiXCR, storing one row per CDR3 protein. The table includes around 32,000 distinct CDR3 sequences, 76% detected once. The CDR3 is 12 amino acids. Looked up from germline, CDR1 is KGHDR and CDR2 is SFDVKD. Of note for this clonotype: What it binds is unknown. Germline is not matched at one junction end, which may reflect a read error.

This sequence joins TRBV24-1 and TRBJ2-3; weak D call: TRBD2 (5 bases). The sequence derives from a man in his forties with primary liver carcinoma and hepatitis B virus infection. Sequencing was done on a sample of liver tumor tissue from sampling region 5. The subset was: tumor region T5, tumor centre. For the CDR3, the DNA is TGTGCCACCAGTGACGGGATCATAGCGCAATATTTT. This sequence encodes CATSDGIIAQYF.